The clone carrying this TCR beta chain was counted at least ten times. Its antigen is as yet unknown. The record originates from a study of T cells after yellow fever vaccination. Study as a whole: For low cell numbers, libraries were made with SMART-Seq v4 Ultra Low Input.

Germline V gene lookup returns CDR1 SNHLY and CDR2 FYNNEI. The ends were cut back, 6 bases at V and 0 bases at J, with 9 bases in the middle. The CDR3 consists of 14 residues. UMIs were added to TCR cDNA along with a universal primer site when it was made by 5'RACE template switching. TCRdb redid the calling of the 5' RACE reads with MiXCR, one entry per CDR3 protein. The top ten clones hold about 0.61% of a sample with some 130,000 distinct CDR3 sequences, 5% to 7.5% of them seen once. Study results and caveats: At around 96% for CD4 and about 88% for CD8, most primary-vaccination clones showed up again after the booster. Bulk-population clonotypes that are abundant could appear as contaminants in FACS-sorted repertoires.

This clonotype was sampled from a man younger than 40 who received the YFV17D yellow fever vaccine. The chain joins TRBV2 to TRBJ2-1; unclear D gene. The input for sequencing was CD4+ T cells sorted from PBMCs, taken 10 days after the yellow fever booster vaccination. CDR3 nucleotides: TGTGCCAGCAGAAGTCACACCTCCTACAATGAGCAGTTCTTC. It yields the protein CASRSHTSYNEQFF.